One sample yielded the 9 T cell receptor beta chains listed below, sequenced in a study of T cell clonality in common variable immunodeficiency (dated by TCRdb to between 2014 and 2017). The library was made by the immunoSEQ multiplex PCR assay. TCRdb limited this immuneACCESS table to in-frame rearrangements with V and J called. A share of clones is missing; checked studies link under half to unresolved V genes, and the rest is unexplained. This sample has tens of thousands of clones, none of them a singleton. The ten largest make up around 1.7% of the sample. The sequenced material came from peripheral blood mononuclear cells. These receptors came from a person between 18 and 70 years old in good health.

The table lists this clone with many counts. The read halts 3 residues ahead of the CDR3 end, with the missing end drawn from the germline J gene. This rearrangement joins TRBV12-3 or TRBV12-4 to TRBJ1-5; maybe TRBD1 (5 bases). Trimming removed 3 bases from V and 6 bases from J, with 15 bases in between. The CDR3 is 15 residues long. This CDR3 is CASSLTAGEIQPQHF. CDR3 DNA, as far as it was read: TGTGCCAGCAGTTTGACAGCCGGTGAAATTCAGCCC.

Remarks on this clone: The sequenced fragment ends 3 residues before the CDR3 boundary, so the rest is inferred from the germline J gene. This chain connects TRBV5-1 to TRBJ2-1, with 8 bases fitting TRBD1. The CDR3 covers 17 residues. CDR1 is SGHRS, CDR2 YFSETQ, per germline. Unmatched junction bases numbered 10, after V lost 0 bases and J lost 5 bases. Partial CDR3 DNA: TGCGCCAGCAGCTTGGGGTTAGACAGGGGAGAGGACAATGAG. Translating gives CASSLGLDRGEDNE. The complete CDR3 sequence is CASSLGLDRGEDNEQFF.

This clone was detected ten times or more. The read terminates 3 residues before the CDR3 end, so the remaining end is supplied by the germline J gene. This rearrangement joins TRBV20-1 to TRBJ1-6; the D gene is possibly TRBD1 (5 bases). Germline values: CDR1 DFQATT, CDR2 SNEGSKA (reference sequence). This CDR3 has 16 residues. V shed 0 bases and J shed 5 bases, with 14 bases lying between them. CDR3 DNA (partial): TGCAGTGCTAGAGATCTAGGGGCAGGAGATAATTCACCC. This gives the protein CSARDLGAGDNSP. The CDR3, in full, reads CSARDLGAGDNSPLHF.

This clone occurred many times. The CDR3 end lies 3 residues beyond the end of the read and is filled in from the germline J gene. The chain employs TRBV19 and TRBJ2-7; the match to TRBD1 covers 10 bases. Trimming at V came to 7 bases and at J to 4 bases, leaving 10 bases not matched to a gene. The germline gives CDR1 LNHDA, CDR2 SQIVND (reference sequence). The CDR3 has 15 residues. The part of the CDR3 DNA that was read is TGTGCCAGTAAGGGGCCGGGACAGGGGTTTTACGAG. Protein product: CASKGPGQGFYE. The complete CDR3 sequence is CASKGPGQGFYEQYF.

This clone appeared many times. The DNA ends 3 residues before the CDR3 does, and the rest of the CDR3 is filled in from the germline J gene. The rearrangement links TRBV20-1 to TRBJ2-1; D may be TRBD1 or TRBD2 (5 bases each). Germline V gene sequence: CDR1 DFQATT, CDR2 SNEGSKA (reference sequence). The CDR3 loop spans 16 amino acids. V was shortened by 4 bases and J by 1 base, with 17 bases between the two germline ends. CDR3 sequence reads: CSANEGRRPSYNEQFF. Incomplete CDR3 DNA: TGCAGTGCTAATGAGGGGCGGAGACCATCCTACAATGAG.

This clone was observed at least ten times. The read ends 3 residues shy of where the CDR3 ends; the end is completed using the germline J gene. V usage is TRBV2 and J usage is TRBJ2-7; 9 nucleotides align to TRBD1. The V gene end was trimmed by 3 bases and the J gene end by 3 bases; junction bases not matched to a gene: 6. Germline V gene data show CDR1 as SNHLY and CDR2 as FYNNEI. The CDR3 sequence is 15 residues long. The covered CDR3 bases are TGTGCCAGCAGTGATCCGGGACAGGGCTACTACGAG. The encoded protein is CASSDPGQGYYE. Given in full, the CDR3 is CASSDPGQGYYEQYF.

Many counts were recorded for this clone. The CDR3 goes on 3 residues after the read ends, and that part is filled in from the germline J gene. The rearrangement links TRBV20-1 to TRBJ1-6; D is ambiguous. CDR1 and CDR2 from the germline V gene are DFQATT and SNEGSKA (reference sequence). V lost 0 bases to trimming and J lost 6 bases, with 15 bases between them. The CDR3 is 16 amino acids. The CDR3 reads CSARDVLYGSNSPLHF. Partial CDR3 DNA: TGCAGTGCTAGAGATGTCCTTTATGGCTCTAATTCACCC.

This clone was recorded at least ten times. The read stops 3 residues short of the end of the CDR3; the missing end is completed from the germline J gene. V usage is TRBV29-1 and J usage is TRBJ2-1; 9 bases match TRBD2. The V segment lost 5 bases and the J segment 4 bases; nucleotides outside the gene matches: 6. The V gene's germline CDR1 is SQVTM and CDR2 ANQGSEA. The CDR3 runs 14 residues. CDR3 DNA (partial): TGCAGCGTTTCCAGGACTAGCGTTTACAATGAG. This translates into CSVSRTSVYNE. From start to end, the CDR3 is CSVSRTSVYNEQFF.

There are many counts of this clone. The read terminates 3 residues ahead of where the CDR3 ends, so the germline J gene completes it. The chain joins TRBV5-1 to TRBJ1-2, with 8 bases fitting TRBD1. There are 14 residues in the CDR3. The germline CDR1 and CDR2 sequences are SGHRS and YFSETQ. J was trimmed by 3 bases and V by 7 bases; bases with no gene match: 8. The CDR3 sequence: CASGKDRAYYGYTF. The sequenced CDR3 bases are TGCGCCAGCGGAAAGGACAGGGCGTACTATGGC.